The sequence of this TCR beta chain was determined in a study of Ad26.COV2.S vaccination and SARS-CoV-2 variants. Study background: Ad26.COV2.S arm of COV1001 included the donor.

For this clone: Its antigen is currently unknown.

This table comes from immunoSEQ multiplex PCR, and its TCRdb copy is limited to in-frame clones, with some not included. The data hold about 350,000 clones, with roughly 84% observed a single time. Treatment defined: around 19 received Ad26.COV2.S at low or high dose, single or two shots; about 5 received placebo; per-sample allocation not given. Sampling occurred on day 63 after the first vaccine or placebo injection. An adult donor aged 18-55 years was enrolled in Boston. Study observations and caveats: The TCR-based breadth and depth measures might underestimate overall T cell responses.

The CDR3 spans 15 residues. V dropped 9 bases and J dropped 0 bases, with 12 bases sitting between them. Germline CDR1 reads ENHRY; CDR2 reads SYGVKD. The rearrangement joins TRBV10-3 to TRBJ2-6, with a weak D call TRBD1 (5 bases). The TCR originated in a person between 18 and 60 years old who received the Ad26.COV2.S COVID-19 vaccine or a placebo. This sample comprised peripheral blood, obtained in a trial of Ad26.COV2.S vaccine versus placebo. CDR3 region: CAISPQVSGANVLTF. The CDR3 nucleotides read TGTGCCATTTCTCCACAGGTCTCTGGGGCCAACGTCCTGACTTTC.